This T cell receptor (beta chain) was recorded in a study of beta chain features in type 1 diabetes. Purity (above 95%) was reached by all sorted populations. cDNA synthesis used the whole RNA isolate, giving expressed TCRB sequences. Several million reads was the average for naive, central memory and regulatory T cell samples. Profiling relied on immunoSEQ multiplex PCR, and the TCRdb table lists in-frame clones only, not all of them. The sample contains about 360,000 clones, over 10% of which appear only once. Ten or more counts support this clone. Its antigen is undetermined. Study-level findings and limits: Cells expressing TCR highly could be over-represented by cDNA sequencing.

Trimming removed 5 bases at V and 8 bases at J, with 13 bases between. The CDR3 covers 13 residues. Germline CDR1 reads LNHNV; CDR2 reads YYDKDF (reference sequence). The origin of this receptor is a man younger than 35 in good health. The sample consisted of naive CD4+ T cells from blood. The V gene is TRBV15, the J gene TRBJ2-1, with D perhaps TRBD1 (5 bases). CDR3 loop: CATSRPQGDEQFF. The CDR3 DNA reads TGTGCCACCAGCCGTCCGCAGGGCGATGAGCAGTTCTTC.